The present T cell receptor beta chain was sequenced within a study of cytomegalovirus exposure and HLA in healthy donors. Study context: The early release's HLA-typed donors yielded roughly 85 million unique TCRs. Study-wide results and limits: A later analysis associated 15,000 to 20,000 TCR beta sequences with HLA alleles at a 0.05 false discovery rate.

The CDR3 covers 14 residues. Germline CDR1 reads PRHDT; CDR2 reads FYEKMQ (reference sequence). Trimming shortened V by 2 bases and J by 0 bases, and 5 bases separated the two germline ends. The PCR employed 60 Vbeta primers together with 13 Jbeta primers. Measured with immunoSEQ multiplex PCR; TCRdb has only the in-frame clones, and not every one. The data contain some 180,000 clones, roughly 87% of them seen just once; the ten biggest clones take up about 0.21%. Notes on this clone: Its antigen is undetermined.

The sequenced sample was PBMCs. This chain connects TRBV13 to TRBJ2-4, with D hard to call. The TCR was taken from a girl under three years old in good health and CMV-seronegative. The CDR3 protein is CASSLTVAKNIQYF. In DNA form, the CDR3 reads TGTGCCAGCAGCTTAACGGTAGCCAAAAACATTCAGTACTTC.